This TCR beta chain was documented in a study of CD8 T cells in Susac syndrome. As for the study in general: More than 5 sequenced Susac syndrome patients had clinically active disease, while about 8 were in remission.

With 4 bases removed from V and 0 bases from J, the gap between germline ends came to 17 bases. This CDR3 has 17 amino acids. Germline-derived CDR1 and CDR2 are SGHRS and YFSETQ. Random hexamers were used to reverse transcribe an amount of about 0.45 to 1 ug RNA. TCRdb reanalysed the immunoSEQ multiplex PCR reads using MiXCR and keeps one entry per CDR3 protein. The sample has some 160,000 distinct CDR3 sequences; roughly 95% are singletons. In contrast to the negatively isolated CD8+ and CD4+ T cells, TEMRA cells were FACS-enriched. V is TRBV5-1 and J is TRBJ2-4; tentatively, D is TRBD2 (5 bases). The material sequenced was CD4+ T cells from PBMCs. The TCR was taken from a human donor with Susac syndrome. The CDR3 DNA follows: TGCGCCAGCAGCCCAATGTATCTTGAGGGAGCCAAAAACATTCAGTACTTC. Translated, it gives CASSPMYLEGAKNIQYF.